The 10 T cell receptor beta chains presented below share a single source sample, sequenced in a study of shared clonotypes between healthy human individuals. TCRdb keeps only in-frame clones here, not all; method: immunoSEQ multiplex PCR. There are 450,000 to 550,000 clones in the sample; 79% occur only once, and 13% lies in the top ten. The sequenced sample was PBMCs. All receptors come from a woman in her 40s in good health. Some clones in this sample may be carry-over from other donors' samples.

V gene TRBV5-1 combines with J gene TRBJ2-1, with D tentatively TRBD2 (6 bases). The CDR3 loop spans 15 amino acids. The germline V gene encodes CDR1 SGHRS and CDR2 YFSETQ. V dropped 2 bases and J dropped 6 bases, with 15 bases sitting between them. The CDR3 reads CASSLDSSDVNEQFF. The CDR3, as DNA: TGCGCCAGCAGCTTAGATTCTAGCGACGTCAATGAGCAGTTCTTC.

The CDR3 nucleotides are TGTGCCAGCAGCCAAGAGGCAGGGGAGAACTACGAGCAGTACTTC. Protein: CASSQEAGENYEQYF. The chain joins TRBV14 to TRBJ2-7; weak D call: TRBD1 (6 bases). Trimming stripped 0 bases from V and 3 bases from J, with 12 bases between. Germline CDR1 and CDR2: SGHDN and FVKESK. The CDR3 is 15 amino acids.

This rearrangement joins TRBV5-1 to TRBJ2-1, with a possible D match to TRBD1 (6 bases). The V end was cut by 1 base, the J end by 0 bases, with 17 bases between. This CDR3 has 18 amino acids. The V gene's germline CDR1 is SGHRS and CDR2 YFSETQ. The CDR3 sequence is CASSLRGWGGPSYNEQFF. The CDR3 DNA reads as TGCGCCAGCAGCTTGAGGGGGTGGGGCGGACCCTCCTACAATGAGCAGTTCTTC.

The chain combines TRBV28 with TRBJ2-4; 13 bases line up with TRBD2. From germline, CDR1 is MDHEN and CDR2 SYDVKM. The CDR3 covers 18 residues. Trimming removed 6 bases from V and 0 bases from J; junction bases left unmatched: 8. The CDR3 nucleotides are TGTGCCAGCAGCCAATCGGGACTAGCGGGAATAGCCAAAAACATTCAGTACTTC. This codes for CASSQSGLAGIAKNIQYF.

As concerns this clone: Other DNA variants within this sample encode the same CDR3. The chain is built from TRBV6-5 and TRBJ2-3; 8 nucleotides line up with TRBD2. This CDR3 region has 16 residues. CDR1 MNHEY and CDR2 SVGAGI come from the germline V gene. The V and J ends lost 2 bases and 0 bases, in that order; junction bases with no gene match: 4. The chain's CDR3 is CASSYGLAGSTDTQYF. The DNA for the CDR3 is TGTGCCAGCAGTTACGGGCTAGCGGGTAGCACAGATACGCAGTATTTT.

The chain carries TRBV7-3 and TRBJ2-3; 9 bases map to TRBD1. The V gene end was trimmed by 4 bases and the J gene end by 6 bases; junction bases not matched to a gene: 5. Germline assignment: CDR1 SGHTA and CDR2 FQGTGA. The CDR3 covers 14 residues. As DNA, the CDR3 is TGTGCCAGCAGCTCCACAGGGGGCTGGGATACGCAGTATTTT. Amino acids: CASSSTGGWDTQYF.

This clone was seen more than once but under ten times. CDR3 coding DNA: TGTGCCAGCACCCCGGACAGGGTATATCAGCCCCAGCATTTT. This translates into CASTPDRVYQPQHF. The chain recombines TRBV2 with TRBJ1-5, with TRBD1 identical over 8 bases. In germline, CDR1 is SNHLY, CDR2 FYNNEI. Germline trimming cut 7 bases from V and 5 bases from J; bases unmatched to any gene: 7. There are 14 residues in the CDR3.

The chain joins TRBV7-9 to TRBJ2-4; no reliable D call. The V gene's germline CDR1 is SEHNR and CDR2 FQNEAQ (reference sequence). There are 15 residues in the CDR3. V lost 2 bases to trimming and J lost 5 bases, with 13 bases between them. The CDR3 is CASSLPLEFQNIQYF. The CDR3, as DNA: TGTGCCAGCAGCTTACCGCTTGAATTCCAAAACATTCAGTACTTC.

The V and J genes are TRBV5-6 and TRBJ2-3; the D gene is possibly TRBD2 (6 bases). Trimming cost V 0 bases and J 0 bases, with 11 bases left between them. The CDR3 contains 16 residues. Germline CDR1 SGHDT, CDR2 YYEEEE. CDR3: CASSLGGGISTDTQYF. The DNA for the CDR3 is TGTGCCAGCAGCTTGGGAGGCGGGATCAGCACAGATACGCAGTATTTT.

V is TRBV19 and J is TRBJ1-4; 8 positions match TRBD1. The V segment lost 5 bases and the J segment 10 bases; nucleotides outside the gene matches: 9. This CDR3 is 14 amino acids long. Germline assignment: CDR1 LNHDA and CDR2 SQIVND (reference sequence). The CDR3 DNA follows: TGTGCCAGTAGTCTTATACCGGGACAGGTAAAACTGTTTTTT. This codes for CASSLIPGQVKLFF.